The T cell receptor (beta chain) under discussion was sequenced for a study of CD8+ T cells in alopecia areata. Study as a whole: The drug, tofacitinib, lasted 6 to 18 months, followed by 6 months off drug.

This CDR3 contains 13 residues. In germline, CDR1 is MGHDK, CDR2 SYGVNS. Trimming removed 5 bases at V and 6 bases at J, with 11 bases between. Specimens obtained from alopecia areata patients comprised lesional scalp punch biopsies and peripheral blood. Isolated RNA was reverse transcribed into cDNA used as the sequencing template. TCRdb's copy holds only in-frame clones and misses some; the assay was immunoSEQ multiplex PCR. Of 150,000 to 200,000 clones in the sample, 50% to 70% were seen once. The J gene is TRBJ2-1, the V gene TRBV25-1; TRBD1 is a possible D gene (6 bases). The sequences come from CD4+ T cells sorted from blood, collected at week 0. This TCR derives from a human donor with alopecia areata. The DNA of the CDR3 is TGTGCCAGCAGTCGGGCAGGGGTCAATGAGCAGTTCTTC. Amino acids: CASSRAGVNEQFF.